This T cell receptor (beta chain) derives from a study of T cells in tumors and immune-related adverse events (dated by TCRdb to the early 2020s). The TCR beta locus was amplified and sequenced using the immunoSEQ assay, from which bulk TCR Vbeta CDR3 data were obtained. On the study's bioinformatics: CDR3s were excluded if they were non-productive, were shorter than 7 amino acids, or did not start with C or end with F/W. Analysis was restricted to specimens with at least 1000 reads, and clonotypes were defined at the amino acid level. Clonality was computed as 1 minus Pielou's evenness. Library sizes were equalized by abundance-weighted random subsampling with replacement, repeated 100 times to report 95% confidence intervals. Repertoire overlap was quantified using the Morisita overlap index, and the top 40 clones per specimen were examined for overlap with the irAE. TCRdb retrieved this table from immuneACCESS and kept in-frame rearrangements only. Not all clones are present; in checked studies, unresolved V genes account for under half, and no reason is known for the remainder. V, J and clone size reflect that table, while D and trimming were determined from the DNA. The sample contains about 22,000 clones, under 95% of them found a single time. 1.3% to 1.5% of the sample is taken by the ten largest.

The treatment or condition label corresponds to: nivolumab (PD-1 blockade) given before sampling. The DNeasy Blood and Tissue Kit was used to extract DNA from the formalin-fixed paraffin-embedded specimens. Its CDR3 holds 12 amino acids, cysteine through phenylalanine. The only DNA kept is the CDR3, 36 bases in frame from the first base. The junction shows trimming of 4 bases on V and 6 bases on J, plus 12 bases between the germline ends. The germline V gene yields SQVTM for CDR1 and ANQGSEA for CDR2. On this clone itself: The antigen it binds to is not known. No qualities accompany the bases; no much larger clone lies one base away.

This receptor was identified in a female donor with metastatic renal cell carcinoma. This sample comprised lymph node tissue, obtained from a patient treated with anti-PD-1 therapy. This chain is built from TRBV29-1 and TRBJ1-2; there is no confident call for the D gene. The DNA reads TGCAGCGTTGGGTCGCACATTGATGGCTACACCTTC. This translates into CSVGSHIDGYTF.